A selection of T cell receptor beta chains follows, all from one sample in a study of glioma-infiltrating T cells after dendritic cell vaccination. The assay was immunoSEQ multiplex PCR, and TCRdb's table has in-frame clones only and misses some. The table records 35,000 to 40,000 clones, approximately 80% of them present only once. This specimen consisted of blood, obtained before dendritic cell vaccination. These receptors came from a human donor with glioblastoma. CDR3s include the opening cysteine and the closing phenylalanine or tryptophan. The order of the fields is J gene, V gene, CDR3 protein.

j_gene: TRBJ1-1; v_gene: TRBV4-3; CDR3aa: CASSQERAFRGAFF
j_gene: TRBJ1-2; v_gene: TRBV5-6; CDR3aa: CASSRGQRGYGYTF
j_gene: TRBJ2-7; v_gene: TRBV18; CDR3aa: CASSPGPGSYEQYF
j_gene: TRBJ1-1; v_gene: TRBV11-3; CDR3aa: CASSPTGLLPMNTEAFF
j_gene: TRBJ1-5; v_gene: TRBV19; CDR3aa: CASSRVSNQPQHF
j_gene: TRBJ2-1; v_gene: TRBV2; CDR3aa: CASSLSGGYNEQFF
j_gene: TRBJ1-5; v_gene: TRBV4-2; CDR3aa: CASSHRQGGGNQPQHF
j_gene: TRBJ1-6; v_gene: TRBV13; CDR3aa: CASSPVGLNNSPLHF
j_gene: TRBJ2-5; v_gene: TRBV9; CDR3aa: CASSVAPGRGTQETQYF
j_gene: TRBJ2-2; v_gene: TRBV5-1; CDR3aa: CASRKTGGTNTGELFF
j_gene: TRBJ2-3; v_gene: TRBV5-4; CDR3aa: CASSLMRGDYTDTQYF
j_gene: TRBJ2-7; v_gene: TRBV28; CDR3aa: CASTLSSDPYEQYF
j_gene: TRBJ2-7; v_gene: TRBV7-2; CDR3aa: CASSFYRVYEQYF
j_gene: TRBJ1-2; v_gene: TRBV27; CDR3aa: CASSFTLGGASGYTF
j_gene: TRBJ2-3; v_gene: TRBV2; CDR3aa: CAIEGLAVSTDTQYF
j_gene: TRBJ1-4; v_gene: TRBV4-1; CDR3aa: CASSQGGTGVANEKLFF